A selection of T cell receptor beta chains follows, all from one sample in a study of shared clonotypes between healthy human individuals. Repertoires were generated with immunoSEQ multiplex PCR, while TCRdb's copy carries only in-frame clones and drops some. This sample has about 580,000 clones, with 95% to 98% found just once. Input material: naive CD8+ T cells sorted from blood. Receptors originate from a man aged 25 to 40 in good health. The CDR3 runs from the conserved cysteine through the conserved F or W. Each record gives: J gene, clone size, D gene, V gene, CDR3 protein, CDR3 DNA. A D gene is named only where the DNA matches it firmly. Clone size, where shown, is once, few, many, or a class for clones that have expanded.

j_call: TRBJ1-1
clone_size: -
d_call: -
v_call: TRBV4-1
cdr3_aa: CASSQPTVMNTEAFF
cdr3_nt: TGCGCCAGCAGCCAACCCACAGTGATGAACACTGAAGCTTTCTTT

j_call: TRBJ2-1
clone_size: -
d_call: TRBD2
v_call: TRBV7-9
cdr3_aa: CASSPRAGVLNEQFF
cdr3_nt: TGTGCCAGCAGCCCCAGGGCGGGGGTCCTGAATGAGCAGTTCTTC

j_call: TRBJ2-1
clone_size: -
d_call: -
v_call: TRBV29-1
cdr3_aa: CSVSHIQGRQYNEQFF
cdr3_nt: TGCAGCGTTTCGCACATACAGGGTAGGCAGTACAATGAGCAGTTCTTC

j_call: TRBJ1-5
clone_size: -
d_call: -
v_call: TRBV6-1
cdr3_aa: CASRPEVSNQPQHF
cdr3_nt: TGTGCCAGCCGGCCCGAGGTTAGCAATCAGCCCCAGCATTTT

j_call: TRBJ1-5
clone_size: -
d_call: -
v_call: TRBV2
cdr3_aa: CASSDRGSRELGSQHF
cdr3_nt: TGTGCCAGCAGTGATAGGGGATCCAGGGAGTTGGGTTCCCAGCATTTT

j_call: TRBJ2-7
clone_size: -
d_call: -
v_call: TRBV25-1
cdr3_aa: CASSGYTADEQYF
cdr3_nt: TGTGCCAGCAGTGGGTACACAGCAGACGAGCAGTACTTC

j_call: TRBJ1-2
clone_size: once
d_call: -
v_call: TRBV28
cdr3_aa: CASSPTGGNYGYTF
cdr3_nt: TGTGCCAGCAGCCCGACGGGGGGTAACTATGGCTACACCTTC

j_call: TRBJ1-2
clone_size: -
d_call: TRBD1
v_call: TRBV7-9
cdr3_aa: CASSLGQAGGYTF
cdr3_nt: TGTGCCAGCAGCTTGGGACAGGCAGGGGGCTACACCTTC

j_call: TRBJ2-5
clone_size: -
d_call: -
v_call: TRBV27
cdr3_aa: CASSVQNQETQYF
cdr3_nt: TGTGCCAGCAGTGTGCAGAACCAAGAGACCCAGTACTTC

j_call: TRBJ2-3
clone_size: -
d_call: -
v_call: TRBV7-2
cdr3_aa: CASSSLGPTDTQYF
cdr3_nt: TGTGCCAGCAGCTCCCTTGGGCCAACAGATACGCAGTATTTT

j_call: TRBJ1-1
clone_size: -
d_call: TRBD1
v_call: TRBV10-3
cdr3_aa: CAISESTGGNTEAFF
cdr3_nt: TGTGCCATCAGTGAGTCGACAGGGGGGAACACTGAAGCTTTCTTT

j_call: TRBJ2-7
clone_size: -
d_call: -
v_call: TRBV10-2
cdr3_aa: CASSELREQYF
cdr3_nt: TGCGCCAGCAGTGAGTTACGGGAGCAGTACTTC

j_call: TRBJ2-7
clone_size: -
d_call: TRBD2
v_call: TRBV19
cdr3_aa: CASTGTSGTYEQYF
cdr3_nt: TGTGCCAGTACCGGGACTAGCGGAACCTACGAGCAGTACTTC

j_call: TRBJ2-7
clone_size: -
d_call: -
v_call: TRBV28
cdr3_aa: CASSHSRDSHPYEQYF
cdr3_nt: TGTGCCAGCAGTCACAGCCGGGACTCGCATCCCTACGAGCAGTACTTC

j_call: TRBJ1-5
clone_size: -
d_call: -
v_call: TRBV9
cdr3_aa: CASSVGGGVDQPQHF
cdr3_nt: TGTGCCAGCAGCGTAGGAGGGGGAGTAGATCAGCCCCAGCATTTT

j_call: TRBJ2-3
clone_size: -
d_call: -
v_call: TRBV6-1
cdr3_aa: CASSDGTTSTDTQYF
cdr3_nt: TGTGCCAGCAGTGACGGGACAACTAGCACAGATACGCAGTATTTT

j_call: TRBJ2-3
clone_size: -
d_call: TRBD2
v_call: TRBV7-3
cdr3_aa: CASSSVGLASVDTQYF
cdr3_nt: TGTGCCAGCAGCTCGGTAGGACTAGCGTCGGTAGATACGCAGTATTTT

j_call: TRBJ2-7
clone_size: -
d_call: TRBD2
v_call: TRBV2
cdr3_aa: CASSESSGTDYEQYF
cdr3_nt: TGTGCCAGCAGTGAATCTAGCGGGACTGATTACGAGCAGTACTTC

j_call: TRBJ1-4
clone_size: -
d_call: -
v_call: TRBV21-1
cdr3_aa: CASSKGAGTANEKLFF
cdr3_nt: TGTGCCAGCAGCAAAGGTGCCGGGACAGCGAATGAAAAACTGTTTTTT

j_call: TRBJ2-5
clone_size: -
d_call: -
v_call: TRBV7-8
cdr3_aa: CASSPARFQETQYF
cdr3_nt: TGTGCCAGCAGCCCGGCCAGGTTCCAAGAGACCCAGTACTTC

j_call: TRBJ1-1
clone_size: -
d_call: -
v_call: TRBV5-1
cdr3_aa: CASSFENLNTEAFF
cdr3_nt: TGCGCCAGCAGCTTCGAAAATCTGAACACTGAAGCTTTCTTT

j_call: TRBJ2-1
clone_size: -
d_call: TRBD2
v_call: TRBV7-8
cdr3_aa: CASSLASSGPEQFF
cdr3_nt: TGTGCCAGCAGCTTAGCGTCTAGCGGGCCAGAGCAGTTCTTC

j_call: TRBJ1-3
clone_size: -
d_call: -
v_call: TRBV5-5
cdr3_aa: CASSPERGPGNTIYF
cdr3_nt: TGTGCCAGCAGCCCCGAGCGGGGACCTGGAAACACCATATATTTT

j_call: TRBJ2-7
clone_size: -
d_call: -
v_call: TRBV11-2
cdr3_aa: CASSLRGYEQYF
cdr3_nt: TGTGCCAGCAGCTTAAGGGGCTACGAGCAGTACTTC

j_call: TRBJ2-2
clone_size: -
d_call: -
v_call: TRBV9
cdr3_aa: CASSTFNTGELFF
cdr3_nt: TGTGCCAGCAGCACTTTCAACACCGGGGAGCTGTTTTTT

j_call: TRBJ2-1
clone_size: -
d_call: -
v_call: TRBV4-1
cdr3_aa: CASSQEAAENEQFF
cdr3_nt: TGCGCCAGCAGCCAAGAAGCAGCGGAGAATGAGCAGTTCTTC

j_call: TRBJ2-7
clone_size: -
d_call: -
v_call: TRBV5-6
cdr3_aa: CASSLSSYEQYF
cdr3_nt: TGTGCCAGCAGCTTGTCCAGCTACGAGCAGTACTTC

j_call: TRBJ1-1
clone_size: -
d_call: -
v_call: TRBV6-5
cdr3_aa: CASSHGVAEAFF
cdr3_nt: TGTGCCAGCAGTCACGGGGTAGCTGAAGCTTTCTTT

j_call: TRBJ2-1
clone_size: -
d_call: TRBD2
v_call: TRBV29-1
cdr3_aa: CSVEGGASGRNYNEQFF
cdr3_nt: TGCAGCGTTGAAGGGGGGGCTAGCGGGAGGAACTACAATGAGCAGTTCTTC

j_call: TRBJ2-7
clone_size: -
d_call: TRBD1
v_call: TRBV27
cdr3_aa: CASSLTGREQYF
cdr3_nt: TGTGCCAGCAGTTTGACAGGGCGCGAGCAGTACTTC

j_call: TRBJ1-2
clone_size: once
d_call: -
v_call: TRBV7-9
cdr3_aa: CASSLVDGGLRYGYTF
cdr3_nt: TGTGCCAGCAGCTTAGTTGATGGTGGGCTGCGGTATGGCTACACCTTC

j_call: TRBJ1-5
clone_size: -
d_call: TRBD1
v_call: TRBV11-2
cdr3_aa: CASSLGRTGRRGNQPQHF
cdr3_nt: TGTGCCAGCAGCTTAGGGAGGACAGGAAGAAGGGGCAATCAGCCCCAGCATTTT

j_call: TRBJ2-5
clone_size: -
d_call: -
v_call: TRBV10-3
cdr3_aa: CAISPGPRASLVQETQYF
cdr3_nt: TGTGCCATCAGCCCAGGCCCCCGAGCGTCGCTAGTCCAAGAGACCCAGTACTTC

j_call: TRBJ2-1
clone_size: -
d_call: -
v_call: TRBV6-1
cdr3_aa: CASSARGVFSYNEQFF
cdr3_nt: TGTGCCAGCAGTGCCCGTGGGGTTTTCTCCTACAATGAGCAGTTCTTC

j_call: TRBJ2-7
clone_size: -
d_call: -
v_call: TRBV16
cdr3_aa: CASSQSAGTKEQYF
cdr3_nt: TGTGCCAGCAGCCAATCGGCGGGAACAAAGGAGCAGTACTTC

j_call: TRBJ2-3
clone_size: -
d_call: -
v_call: TRBV6-6
cdr3_aa: CASSYSKEGTDTQYF
cdr3_nt: TGTGCCAGCAGCTACTCGAAGGAGGGCACAGATACGCAGTATTTT

j_call: TRBJ2-7
clone_size: once
d_call: TRBD2
v_call: TRBV7-2
cdr3_aa: CASSPSGGTFYEQYF
cdr3_nt: TGTGCCAGCAGCCCGAGCGGGGGGACCTTCTACGAGCAGTACTTC

j_call: TRBJ2-3
clone_size: -
d_call: -
v_call: TRBV6-1
cdr3_aa: CASSELSSSTDTQYF
cdr3_nt: TGTGCCAGCAGTGAATTGAGTTCTAGCACAGATACGCAGTATTTT

j_call: TRBJ2-1
clone_size: -
d_call: -
v_call: TRBV7-8
cdr3_aa: CASSLENNEQFF
cdr3_nt: TGTGCCAGCAGCTTAGAAAACAATGAGCAGTTCTTC

j_call: TRBJ2-7
clone_size: -
d_call: TRBD1
v_call: TRBV5-1
cdr3_aa: CASSLGQGVSYEQYF
cdr3_nt: TGCGCCAGCAGCTTGGGACAGGGGGTCTCCTACGAGCAGTACTTC

j_call: TRBJ1-5
clone_size: -
d_call: -
v_call: TRBV19
cdr3_aa: CASTRRSDYQPQHF
cdr3_nt: TGTGCCAGTACACGTAGGAGCGACTATCAGCCCCAGCATTTT

j_call: TRBJ2-7
clone_size: -
d_call: -
v_call: TRBV9
cdr3_aa: CASSETGKPTF
cdr3_nt: TGTGCCAGCAGCGAAACAGGGAAACCAACCTTC

j_call: TRBJ2-5
clone_size: -
d_call: TRBD2
v_call: TRBV15
cdr3_aa: CATIGLAGFQETQYF
cdr3_nt: TGTGCCACCATCGGACTAGCGGGATTCCAAGAGACCCAGTACTTC

j_call: TRBJ2-7
clone_size: -
d_call: TRBD2
v_call: TRBV27
cdr3_aa: CASSSPSGRLEQYF
cdr3_nt: TGTGCCAGCAGTTCCCCTAGCGGGAGGCTCGAGCAGTACTTC

j_call: TRBJ2-7
clone_size: -
d_call: -
v_call: TRBV7-8
cdr3_aa: CASSLALYEQYF
cdr3_nt: TGTGCCAGCAGCTTAGCTCTGTACGAGCAGTACTTC

j_call: TRBJ1-2
clone_size: -
d_call: -
v_call: TRBV9
cdr3_aa: CASNSWGGPDYGYTF
cdr3_nt: TGTGCCAGCAACTCTTGGGGGGGTCCCGACTATGGCTACACCTTC

j_call: TRBJ2-1
clone_size: -
d_call: TRBD1
v_call: TRBV5-4
cdr3_aa: CASSGGDRGLNEQFF
cdr3_nt: TGTGCCAGCAGCGGCGGCGACAGGGGTCTCAATGAGCAGTTCTTC

j_call: TRBJ2-7
clone_size: -
d_call: TRBD2
v_call: TRBV14
cdr3_aa: CASSQKLHGLAGGEQYF
cdr3_nt: TGTGCCAGCAGCCAAAAATTGCACGGACTAGCGGGAGGCGAGCAGTACTTC

j_call: TRBJ2-7
clone_size: -
d_call: TRBD1
v_call: TRBV5-1
cdr3_aa: CASSSVTGGYEQYF
cdr3_nt: TGCGCCAGCAGCTCGGTGACAGGGGGCTACGAGCAGTACTTC